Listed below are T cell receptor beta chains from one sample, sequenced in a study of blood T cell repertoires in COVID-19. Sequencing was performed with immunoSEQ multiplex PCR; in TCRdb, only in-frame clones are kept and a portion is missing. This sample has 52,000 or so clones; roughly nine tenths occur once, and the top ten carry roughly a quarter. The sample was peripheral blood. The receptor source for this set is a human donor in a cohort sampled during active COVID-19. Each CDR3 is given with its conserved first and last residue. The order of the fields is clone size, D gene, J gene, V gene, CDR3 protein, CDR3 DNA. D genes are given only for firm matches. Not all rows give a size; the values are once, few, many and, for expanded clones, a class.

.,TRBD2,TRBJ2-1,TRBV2,CASTLGLAYNEQFF,TGTGCCAGCACCCTAGGACTAGCTTACAATGAGCAGTTCTTC
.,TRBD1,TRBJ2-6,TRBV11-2,CASLKGQGISGANVLTF,TGTGCCAGTCTAAAGGGACAGGGGATCTCTGGGGCCAACGTCCTGACTTTC
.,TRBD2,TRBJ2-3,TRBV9,CASSEIVSGRSDTQYF,TGTGCCAGCAGCGAAATAGTGAGCGGGAGATCAGATACGCAGTATTTT
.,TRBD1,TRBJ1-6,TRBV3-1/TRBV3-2,CASSQRGQGTYNSPLHF,TGTGCCAGCAGCCAACGGGGACAGGGCACCTATAATTCACCCCTCCACTTT
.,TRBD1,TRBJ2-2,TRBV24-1,CATSAPGTGGLNTGELFF,TGTGCCACCAGTGCCCCTGGGACAGGGGGACTGAACACCGGGGAGCTGTTTTTT
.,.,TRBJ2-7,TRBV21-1,CASRNRDRVREQYF,TGTGCCAGCAGGAACCGGGACAGGGTTCGCGAGCAGTACTTC
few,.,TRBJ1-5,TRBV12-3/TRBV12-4,CASSLKEEQPQHF,TGTGCCAGCAGTTTGAAGGAGGAACAGCCCCAGCATTTT
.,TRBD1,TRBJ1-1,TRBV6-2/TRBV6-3,CASSRQGPGKNTEAFF,TGTGCCAGCAGTAGACAGGGTCCGGGGAAAAACACTGAAGCTTTCTTT
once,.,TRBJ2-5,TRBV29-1,CSVGLLEETQYF,TGCAGCGTTGGGCTGCTAGAAGAGACCCAGTACTTC
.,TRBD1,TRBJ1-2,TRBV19,CASSPLAGQGYGYTF,TGTGCCAGTAGCCCTCTGGCCGGACAGGGCTATGGCTACACCTTC
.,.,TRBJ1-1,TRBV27,CASSLRQFTEAFF,TGTGCCAGCAGTTTAAGACAGTTCACTGAAGCTTTCTTT
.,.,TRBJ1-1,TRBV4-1,CASSQQTGNTEAFF,TGCGCCAGCAGCCAACAGACAGGGAACACTGAAGCTTTCTTT
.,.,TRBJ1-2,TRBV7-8,CASSLSSGRSNYGYTF,TGTGCCAGCAGCTTAAGTAGCGGCAGGTCCAACTATGGCTACACCTTC
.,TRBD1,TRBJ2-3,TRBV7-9,CASRRIGTGFRTDTQYF,TGTGCCAGCAGGCGAATCGGGACAGGATTCCGCACAGATACGCAGTATTTT
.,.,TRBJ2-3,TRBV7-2,CASSSSSTVYDTQYF,TGTGCCAGCAGCTCATCGTCTACCGTATATGATACGCAGTATTTT
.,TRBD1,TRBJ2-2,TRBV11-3,CASSPIPGQGMYTGELFF,TGTGCCAGCAGCCCCATACCGGGACAGGGGATGTACACCGGGGAGCTGTTTTTT
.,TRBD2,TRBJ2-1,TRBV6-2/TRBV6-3,CASSKLAYEQFF,TGTGCCAGCAGTAAACTAGCGTATGAGCAGTTCTTC
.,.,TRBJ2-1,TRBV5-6,CASSLAQVAEDYNEQFF,TGTGCCAGCAGCTTGGCCCAGGTAGCGGAAGATTACAATGAGCAGTTCTTC
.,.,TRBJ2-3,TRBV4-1,CASSRVGATGTDTQYF,TGCGCCAGCAGCCGGGTCGGAGCGACCGGCACAGATACGCAGTATTTT
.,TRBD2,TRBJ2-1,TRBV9,CASSPSGSSYNEQFF,TGTGCCAGCAGCCCTAGCGGGAGTAGCTACAATGAGCAGTTCTTC
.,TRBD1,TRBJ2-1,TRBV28,CASSSSGGAMNEQFF,TGTGCCAGCAGTTCATCAGGGGGCGCCATGAATGAGCAGTTCTTC
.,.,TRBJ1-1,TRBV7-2,CASSPRRTENTEAFF,TGTGCCAGCAGCCCTAGAAGAACTGAGAACACTGAAGCTTTCTTT
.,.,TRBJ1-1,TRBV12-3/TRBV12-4,CASSIQGTEAFF,TGTGCCAGCAGTATACAGGGTACTGAAGCTTTCTTT
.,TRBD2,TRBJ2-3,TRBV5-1,CASSLGSSGGAKTDTQYF,TGCGCCAGCAGCTTGGGGTCTAGCGGGGGGGCCAAGACAGATACGCAGTATTTT
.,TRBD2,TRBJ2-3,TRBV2,CARGTSGVYTDTQYF,TGTGCCAGGGGGACTAGCGGGGTATACACAGATACGCAGTATTTT
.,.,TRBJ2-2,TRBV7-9,CASSYTGNTGELFF,TGTGCCAGCAGCTATACAGGGAACACCGGGGAGCTGTTTTTT
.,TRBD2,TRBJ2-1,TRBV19,CASSIGTSGVVSEQFF,TGTGCCAGTAGTATTGGGACTAGCGGGGTCGTAAGTGAGCAGTTCTTC
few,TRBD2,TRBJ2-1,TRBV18,CASSPTSGYSYNEQFF,TGTGCCAGCTCGCCTACTAGCGGTTACTCCTACAATGAGCAGTTCTTC
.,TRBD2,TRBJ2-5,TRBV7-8,CASSFPALGREGHGDQETQYF,TGTGCCAGCAGCTTCCCCGCCTTGGGCCGGGAGGGCCACGGGGACCAAGAGACCCAGTACTTC
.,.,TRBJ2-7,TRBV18,CASSPQDSYEQYF,TGTGCCAGCTCACCCCAGGATTCCTACGAGCAGTACTTC
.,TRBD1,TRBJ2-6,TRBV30,CAWNFRGPGANVLTF,TGTGCCTGGAATTTCAGGGGGCCTGGGGCCAACGTCCTGACTTTC
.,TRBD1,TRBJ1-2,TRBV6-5,CASSPGQNYGYTF,TGTGCCAGCAGCCCGGGACAGAACTATGGCTACACCTTC
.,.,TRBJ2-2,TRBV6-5,CASLLTSNTGELFF,TGTGCCAGTTTACTAACCTCGAACACCGGGGAGCTGTTTTTT
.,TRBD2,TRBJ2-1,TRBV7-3,CASSPRVAGGNEQFF,TGTGCCAGCAGCCCCCGAGTAGCGGGAGGGAATGAGCAGTTCTTC
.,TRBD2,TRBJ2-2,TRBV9,CASSVRTGTTTGELFF,TGTGCCAGCAGCGTAAGAACCGGGACTACCACCGGGGAGCTGTTTTTT
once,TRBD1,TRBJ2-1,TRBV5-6,CASSKQGVDNEQFF,TGTGCCAGCAGCAAACAGGGGGTGGACAATGAGCAGTTCTTC
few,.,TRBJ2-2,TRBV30,CAWSVLNGELFF,TGTGCCTGGAGTGTACTTAACGGGGAGCTGTTTTTT
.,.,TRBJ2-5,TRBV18,CASSPSTGQRETQYF,TGTGCCAGCTCACCGAGTACAGGGCAGCGGGAGACCCAGTACTTC
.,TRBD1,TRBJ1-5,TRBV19,CASSMDRGSNQPQHF,TGTGCCAGTAGTATGGACAGGGGTAGCAATCAGCCCCAGCATTTT
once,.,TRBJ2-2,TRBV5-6,CASSRRSANTGELFF,TGTGCCAGCAGCCGTCGGTCCGCTAACACCGGGGAGCTGTTTTTT
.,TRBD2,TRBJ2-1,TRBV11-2,CASSLERTSGPDYNEQFF,TGTGCCAGCAGCTTAGAACGGACTAGCGGGCCCGACTACAATGAGCAGTTCTTC
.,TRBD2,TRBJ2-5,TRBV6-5,CASSYFRDGRAQYF,TGTGCCAGCAGTTACTTCCGGGACGGGAGGGCCCAGTACTTC
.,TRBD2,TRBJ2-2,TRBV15,CATSRYREGHTGELFF,TGTGCCACCAGCAGATATAGGGAGGGCCACACCGGGGAGCTGTTTTTT
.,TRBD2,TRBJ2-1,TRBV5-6,CASSFRLASSYNEQFF,TGTGCCAGCAGCTTCCGACTAGCGAGCTCCTACAATGAGCAGTTCTTC
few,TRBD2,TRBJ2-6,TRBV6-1,CASSATTGGSSGANVLTF,TGTGCCAGCAGTGCAACCACCGGGGGGTCCTCTGGGGCCAACGTCCTGACTTTC
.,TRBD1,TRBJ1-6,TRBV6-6,CASSYKTGEGGSPLHF,TGTGCCAGCAGTTACAAGACAGGGGAGGGTGGTTCACCCCTCCACTTT
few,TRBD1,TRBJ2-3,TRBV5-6,CASSPGTVLNTQYF,TGTGCCAGCAGCCCAGGGACAGTTTTGAATACGCAGTATTTT
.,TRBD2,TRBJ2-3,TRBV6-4,CASSEGAGGSTDTQYF,TGTGCCAGCAGTGAGGGTGCGGGGGGGTCCACAGATACGCAGTATTTT
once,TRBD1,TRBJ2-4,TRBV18,CASSPKTGEAIQYF,TGTGCCAGCTCACCGAAGACAGGGGAGGCCATTCAGTACTTC
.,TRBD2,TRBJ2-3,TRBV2,CASSKTSGSTDTQYF,TGTGCCAGCAGTAAGACTAGCGGGAGCACAGATACGCAGTATTTT